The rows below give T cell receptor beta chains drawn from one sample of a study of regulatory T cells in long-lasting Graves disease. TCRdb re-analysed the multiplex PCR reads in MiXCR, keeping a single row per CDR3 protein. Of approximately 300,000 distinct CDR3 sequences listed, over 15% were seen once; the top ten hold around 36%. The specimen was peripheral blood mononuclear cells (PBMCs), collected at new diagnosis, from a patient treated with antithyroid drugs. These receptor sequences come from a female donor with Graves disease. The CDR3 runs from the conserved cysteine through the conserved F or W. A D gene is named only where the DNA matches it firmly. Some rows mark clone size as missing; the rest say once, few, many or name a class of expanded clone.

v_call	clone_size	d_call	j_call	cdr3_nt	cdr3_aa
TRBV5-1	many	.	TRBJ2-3	TGCGCCAGCAGCCCGACGATGGATACGCAGTATTTT	CASSPTMDTQYF
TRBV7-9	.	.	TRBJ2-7	TGTGCCAGCAGCTTTGGTGATTCTGTTAGCGGTTCCTACGAGCAGTACTTC	CASSFGDSVSGSYEQYF
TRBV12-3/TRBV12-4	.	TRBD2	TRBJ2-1	TGTGCCAGCAGTTTGGAGGGACTAGCGGGAGAAGGGAATGAGCAGTTCTTC	CASSLEGLAGEGNEQFF
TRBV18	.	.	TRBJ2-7	TGTGCCAGCTCACGAGACGTCTACGAGCAGTACTTC	CASSRDVYEQYF
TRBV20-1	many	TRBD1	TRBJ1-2	TGCAGTGCTAGGGACAGGGGAGGGAAAGGCTACACCTTC	CSARDRGGKGYTF
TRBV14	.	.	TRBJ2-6	TGTGCCAGCAGCCAAACCCGGGCGACAGGGGCCAACGTCCTGACTTTC	CASSQTRATGANVLTF
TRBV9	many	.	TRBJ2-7	TGTGCCAGCAGCGGAGGCTTGGACAGGCAGTACTTC	CASSGGLDRQYF
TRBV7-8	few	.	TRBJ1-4	TGTGCCAGCAGCCTGTACGGAGCAGATGGGGAAAAACTGTTTTTT	CASSLYGADGEKLFF
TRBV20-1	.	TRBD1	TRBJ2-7	TGCAGTGCTGAGCGGGACAGGGCCTACGAGCAGTACTTC	CSAERDRAYEQYF
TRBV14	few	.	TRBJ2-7	TGTGCCAGCAGCCAATTCCGGGACTTCTACGAGCAGTACTTC	CASSQFRDFYEQYF
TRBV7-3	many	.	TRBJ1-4	TGTGCCAGCAGCTCCGACGGAGCTGATAGGAAACTGTTTTTT	CASSSDGADRKLFF
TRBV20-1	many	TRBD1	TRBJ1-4	TGCAGTGCTAGAGACCTAACCGACAGGGTTGACGAAAAACTGTTTTTT	CSARDLTDRVDEKLFF
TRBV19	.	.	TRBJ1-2	TGTGCCAGTAGTATTATTGGCTCCACGGCCTATGGCTACACCTTC	CASSIIGSTAYGYTF
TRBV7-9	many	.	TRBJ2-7	TGTGCCAGCAGCTTAGGGCAACTTACCTACGAGCAGTACTTC	CASSLGQLTYEQYF
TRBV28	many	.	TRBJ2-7	TGTGCCAGCAGTGCTACCCACGGGTTGGGCTACGAGCAGTACTTC	CASSATHGLGYEQYF
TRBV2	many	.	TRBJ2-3	TGTGCCAGCAGTGATGGGGCAGGGGGCACAGATACGCAGTATTTT	CASSDGAGGTDTQYF
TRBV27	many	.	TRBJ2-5	TGTGCCCACCCCGGGGGACTCCTGAGGACCCAGTACTTC	CAHPGGLLRTQYF
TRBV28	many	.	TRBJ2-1	TGTGCCAGCAGTTCCCCGTGGGAGCAGTTCTTC	CASSSPWEQFF
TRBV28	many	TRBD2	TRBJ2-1	TGTGCCAGCAGACTCCCACTAGCGGGCCCATACAATGAGCAGTTCTTC	CASRLPLAGPYNEQFF
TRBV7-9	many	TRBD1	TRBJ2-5	TGTGCCAGCACCCCCACCCTCCCCCTGACAGGGGACCAAGAGACCCAGTACTTC	CASTPTLPLTGDQETQYF
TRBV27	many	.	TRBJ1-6	TGTGCCAGCAGTGCAAGGCCAGGGAAAGATTCACCCCTCCACTTT	CASSARPGKDSPLHF
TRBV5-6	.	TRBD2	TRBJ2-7	TGTGCCAGCAGCCCCCCTAGCGGGGTCTCCTACGAGCAGTACTTC	CASSPPSGVSYEQYF
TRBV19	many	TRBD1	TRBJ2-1	TGTGCCAGCGGAACGAGAGGGGGCGCGGGCAATGAGCAGTTCTTC	CASGTRGGAGNEQFF
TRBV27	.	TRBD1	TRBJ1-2	TGTGCCAGCAGTAACCAGGACAGGGCCTATGGCTACACCTTC	CASSNQDRAYGYTF
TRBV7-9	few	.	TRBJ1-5	TGTGCCAGCAGCTTAGAAGCAGGGATTAGCAATCAGCCCCAGCATTTT	CASSLEAGISNQPQHF
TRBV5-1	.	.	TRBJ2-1	TGCGCCAGCAGCTTGGCGGGCGGGAAGGCGATCAATGAGCAGTTCTTC	CASSLAGGKAINEQFF
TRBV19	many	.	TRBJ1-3	TGTGCCAGTAGTATAGACGCCAGGGTGAGCTCTGGAAACACCATATATTTT	CASSIDARVSSGNTIYF
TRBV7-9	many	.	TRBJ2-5	TGTGCCAGCAGCTTAGGTTGGGGAAATCAAGAGACCCAGTACTTC	CASSLGWGNQETQYF
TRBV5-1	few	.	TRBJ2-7	TGCGCCAGCTCGTGGACTAAGGGGACCTACGAGCAGTACTTC	CASSWTKGTYEQYF
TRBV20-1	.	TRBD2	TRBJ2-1	TGCAGTGCTTTGCGGACTAGCGGAGGGAGCTCCTACAATGAGCAGTTCTTC	CSALRTSGGSSYNEQFF
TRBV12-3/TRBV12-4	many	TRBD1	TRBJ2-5	TGTGCCAGCAGTTCATATACAGGGGACCCAGAGACCCAGTACTTC	CASSSYTGDPETQYF
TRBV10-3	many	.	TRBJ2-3	TGTGCCACTAGCAGCAAGGTTAGCACAGATACGCAGTATTTT	CATSSKVSTDTQYF